This record concerns one T cell receptor beta chain sequence. This sample stems from a study of blood T cell repertoires in COVID-19. Study as a whole: Samples representing acute and convalescent COVID-19 were sourced from the United States, Italy and Spain.

Original methodology: Reference gene primers were amplified, and this amplification served to estimate nucleated cell counts. Libraries were prepared by immunoSEQ multiplex PCR; TCRdb keeps only in-frame clonotypes and omits some of them. The V and J calls and clone size come from that table; D and trimming were worked out from the DNA. The top ten hold 2.2% of the sample, which has around 150,000 clones, about 80% seen once. The sequencing sample was made of peripheral blood. The TCR sequence derives from a man in his 70s with acute or convalescent COVID-19.

This CDR3 is CASSYDRVWNTEAFF. In DNA, the CDR3 is TGTGCCAGCAGTTACGACCGGGTCTGGAACACTGAAGCTTTCTTT. V gene TRBV6-5 combines with J gene TRBJ1-1, with D hard to call. CDR3 length: 15 residues. V dropped 2 bases and J dropped 1 base, with 11 bases sitting between them. In germline, CDR1 is MNHEY, CDR2 SVGAGI.